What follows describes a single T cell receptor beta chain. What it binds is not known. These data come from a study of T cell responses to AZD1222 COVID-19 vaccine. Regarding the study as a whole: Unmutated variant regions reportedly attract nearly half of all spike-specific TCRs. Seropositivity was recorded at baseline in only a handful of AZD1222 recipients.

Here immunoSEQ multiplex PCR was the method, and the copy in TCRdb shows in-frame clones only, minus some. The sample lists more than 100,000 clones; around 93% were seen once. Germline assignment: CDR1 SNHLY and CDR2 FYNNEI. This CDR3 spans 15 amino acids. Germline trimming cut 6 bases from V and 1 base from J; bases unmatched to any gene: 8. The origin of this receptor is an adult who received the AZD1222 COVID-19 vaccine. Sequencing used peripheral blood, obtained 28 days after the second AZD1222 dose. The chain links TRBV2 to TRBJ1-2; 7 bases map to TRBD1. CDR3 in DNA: TGTGCCAGCAGGGAGGACAGGCCCAGTAACTATGGCTACACCTTC. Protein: CASREDRPSNYGYTF. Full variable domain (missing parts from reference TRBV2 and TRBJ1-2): EPEVTQTPSHQVTQMGQEVILRCVPISNHLYFYWYRQILGQKVEFLVSFYNNEISEKSEIFDDQFSVERPDGSNFTLKIRSTKLEDSAMYFCASREDRPSNYGYTFGSGTRLTVV.